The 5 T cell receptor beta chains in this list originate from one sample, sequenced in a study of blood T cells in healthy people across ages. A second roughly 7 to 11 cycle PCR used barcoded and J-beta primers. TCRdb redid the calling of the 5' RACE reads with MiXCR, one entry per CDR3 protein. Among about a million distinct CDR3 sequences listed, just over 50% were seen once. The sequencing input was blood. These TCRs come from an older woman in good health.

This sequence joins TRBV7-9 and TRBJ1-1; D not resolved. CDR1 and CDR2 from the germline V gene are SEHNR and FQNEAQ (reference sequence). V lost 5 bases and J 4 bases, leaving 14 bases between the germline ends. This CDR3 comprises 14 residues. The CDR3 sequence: CASSPSEDPTEAFF. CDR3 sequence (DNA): TGTGCCAGCAGCCCTTCGGAGGATCCCACTGAAGCTTTCTTT.

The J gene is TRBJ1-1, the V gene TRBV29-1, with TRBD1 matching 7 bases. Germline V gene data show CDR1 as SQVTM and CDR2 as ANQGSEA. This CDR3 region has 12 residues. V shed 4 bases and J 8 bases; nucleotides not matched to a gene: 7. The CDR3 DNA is TGCAGCGTTGGTAGCAGGGGGAGGGAAGCTTTCTTT. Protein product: CSVGSRGREAFF.

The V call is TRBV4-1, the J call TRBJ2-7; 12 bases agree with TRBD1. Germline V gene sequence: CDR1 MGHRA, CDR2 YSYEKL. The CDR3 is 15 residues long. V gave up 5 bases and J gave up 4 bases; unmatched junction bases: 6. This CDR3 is CASSSGTGGMYEQYF. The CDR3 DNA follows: TGCGCCAGCAGCAGCGGGACAGGGGGCATGTACGAGCAGTACTTC.

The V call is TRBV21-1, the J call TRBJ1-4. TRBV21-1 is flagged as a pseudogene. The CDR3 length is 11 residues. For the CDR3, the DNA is TGTGCCAGCAGCAGGCCCGAAAAACTGTTTTTT. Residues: CASSRPEKLFF.

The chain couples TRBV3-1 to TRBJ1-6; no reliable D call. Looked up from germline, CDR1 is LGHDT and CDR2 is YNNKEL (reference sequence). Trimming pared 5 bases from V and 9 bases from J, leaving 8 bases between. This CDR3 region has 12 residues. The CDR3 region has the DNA TGTGCCAGCAGCGGGGAGATTTCACCCCTCCACTTT. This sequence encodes CASSGEISPLHF.